A single sample gave rise to the 23 T cell receptor beta chains below, sequenced in a study of T cell changes during pregnancy in multiple sclerosis. The data were produced by immunoSEQ multiplex PCR, yet TCRdb's version contains in-frame clones alone and is incomplete. The sample has roughly 80,000 clones, roughly nine tenths seen once. Sequencing was performed on peripheral blood, taken before pregnancy. The receptor source for this set is a female donor with multiple sclerosis, enrolled in a pregnancy study.

This chain links TRBV30 with TRBJ2-3; a weak D match, TRBD2 (5 bases). V lost 0 bases, J lost 6 bases, and 19 bases lay in between. CDR1 GTSNPN and CDR2 SVGIG come from the germline V gene (reference sequence). The CDR3 has 16 amino acids. Written as DNA, the CDR3 is TGTGCCTGGAGTGTTAGGTTAGGGCTCAGGAGGGATACGCAGTATTTT. This gives the protein CAWSVRLGLRRDTQYF.

The V and J genes are TRBV2 and TRBJ1-1; D remains unclear. The CDR3 is 13 amino acids. Germline loops: CDR1 SNHLY, CDR2 FYNNEI. The V gene lost 1 base and the J gene lost 0 bases, with 3 bases spanning the gap. As DNA, the CDR3 is TGTGCCAGCAGTGAAGTATTGAACACTGAAGCTTTCTTT. Protein sequence: CASSEVLNTEAFF.

The chain carries TRBV5-8 and TRBJ2-3; no clear D. CDR1 SGHTS and CDR2 YDEGEE come from the germline V gene. V dropped 7 bases and J dropped 6 bases, with 18 bases sitting between them. There are 14 residues in the CDR3. The CDR3 DNA reads as TGTGCCAGCCTGCCGCAATCAGAATCGGATACGCAGTATTTT. Protein product: CASLPQSESDTQYF.

The chain carries TRBV7-8 and TRBJ1-1, with 10 bases that match TRBD1. CDR1 SGHVS and CDR2 FQNEAQ come from the germline V gene. J was trimmed by 2 bases and V by 4 bases; bases with no gene match: 4. This CDR3 region has 15 residues. For the CDR3, the DNA is TGTGCCAGCAGCTGGGGGACAGGGGCTAACACTGAAGCTTTCTTT. The encoded protein is CASSWGTGANTEAFF.

This chain links TRBV30 with TRBJ1-1, with TRBD1 as a possible D gene (5 bases). The V and J ends lost 4 bases and 2 bases respectively, with 11 bases between them. The germline gives CDR1 GTSNPN, CDR2 SVGIG (reference sequence). The CDR3 totals 13 residues. For the CDR3, the DNA is TGTGCCTGGACAGGGCTCCCCAACACTGAAGCTTTCTTT. Its protein is CAWTGLPNTEAFF.

The genes are TRBV7-3 and TRBJ2-1; 7 bases map to TRBD2. The CDR3 has 14 residues. The ends lost 2 bases at V and 2 bases at J; junction bases unmatched: 0. Germline loops: CDR1 SGHTA, CDR2 FQGTGA. CDR3 bases: TGTGCCAGCAGCTTAGCGGGGGCCTACAATGAGCAGTTCTTC. It is translated as CASSLAGAYNEQFF.

The chain joins TRBV7-8 to TRBJ2-7; 11 bases agree with TRBD2. Germline V gene lookup returns CDR1 SGHVS and CDR2 FQNEAQ. The CDR3 has 15 amino acids. V dropped 1 base and J dropped 5; count of bases not matched to a gene: 4. CDR3 protein: CASSLVAGGPHEQYF. CDR3 bases: TGTGCCAGCAGCTTAGTAGCGGGGGGGCCCCACGAGCAGTACTTC.

V and J are TRBV10-3 and TRBJ2-7; 10 nucleotides align to TRBD2. The CDR3 extends over 15 amino acids. CDR1 ENHRY and CDR2 SYGVKD come from the germline V gene. Losses at the gene ends were 10 bases for V and 2 bases for J; bases not matched to a gene: 11. The CDR3 bases are TGTGCCACCAGCTCCTTTCTAGCGGGGGCCTACGAGCAGTACTTC. Translating gives CATSSFLAGAYEQYF.

The rearrangement joins TRBV6-6 to TRBJ2-2; unclear D gene. The CDR3 runs 14 residues. Germline lookup yields CDR1 MNHNY and CDR2 SVGAGI (reference sequence). V was shortened by 0 bases and J by 5 bases, with 7 bases between the two germline ends. CDR3 residues: CASSYSAVTGELFF. The CDR3, as DNA: TGTGCCAGCAGTTACTCGGCCGTAACCGGGGAGCTGTTTTTT.

The gene calls are TRBV5-1 and TRBJ2-1; 13 nucleotides agree with TRBD2. The V gene's germline CDR1 is SGHRS and CDR2 YFSETQ. With V trimmed by 4 bases and J by 8 bases, 9 bases remained unmatched. This CDR3 region has 16 residues. In nucleotides, the CDR3 is TGCGCCAGCAGCCCTCCGACTAGCGGGGGGCTCGATGAGCAGTTCTTC. This gives the protein CASSPPTSGGLDEQFF.

V and J are TRBV11-2 and TRBJ2-7, with 8 bases that match TRBD2. Germline V gives CDR1 SGHAT, CDR2 FQNNGV. The CDR3 totals 18 residues. The V and J ends lost 2 bases and 1 base, in that order; junction bases with no gene match: 13. The CDR3 region has the DNA TGTGCCAGCAGCTTAAGAGGGGAGAGTAGCGGGGAATCCTACGAGCAGTACTTC. Residues: CASSLRGESSGESYEQYF.

This clone was seen once. This chain links TRBV2 with TRBJ1-1; D unresolved. This CDR3 comprises 10 residues. Per germline, CDR1 SNHLY and CDR2 FYNNEI. Trimming cost V 8 bases and J 1 base, with 2 bases left between them. CDR3 residues: CASRNTEAFF. The CDR3 DNA reads TGTGCCAGCCGGAACACTGAAGCTTTCTTT.

This chain links TRBV30 with TRBJ2-7; perhaps TRBD2 as D (7 bases). V was cut by 2 bases and J by 2 bases, with 10 bases left in between. Germline CDR1 reads GTSNPN; CDR2 reads SVGIG (reference sequence). The CDR3 consists of 13 residues. The CDR3 protein is CAWSRGATYEQYF. CDR3 nucleotides: TGTGCCTGGAGTCGGGGGGCCACCTACGAGCAGTACTTC.

The chain joins TRBV30 to TRBJ1-5, with D perhaps matching TRBD1 (5 bases). CDR1 GTSNPN and CDR2 SVGIG come from the germline V gene (reference sequence). CDR3 length: 13 amino acids. The ends were cut back, 0 bases at V and 7 bases at J, with 10 bases in the middle. CDR3 nucleotides: TGTGCCTGGAGTGTACTGGGGGGGCAGCCCCAGCATTTT. Translated, it gives CAWSVLGGQPQHF.

V and J are TRBV5-6 and TRBJ2-3; 8 bases agree with TRBD1. V lost 7 bases to trimming and J lost 1 base; unmatched junction nucleotides: 8. Germline-derived CDR1 and CDR2 are SGHDT and YYEEEE. CDR3 length equals 15 residues. CDR3 sequence reads: CASGPDRGGTDTQYF. CDR3 bases: TGTGCCAGCGGGCCTGACAGGGGAGGCACAGATACGCAGTATTTT.

V gene TRBV11-2 combines with J gene TRBJ2-2; D unresolved. This CDR3 contains 14 residues. V shed 2 bases and J shed 4 bases, with 8 bases lying between them. Germline CDR1 SGHAT, CDR2 FQNNGV. Here the CDR3 DNA reads TGTGCCAGCAGCTTAAGTGGCGGCACCGGGGAGCTGTTTTTT. Protein product: CASSLSGGTGELFF.

This clone is a singleton in its sample. The chain joins TRBV13 to TRBJ2-7; no clear D gene. Trimming cost V 5 bases and J 4 bases, with 9 bases left between them. The CDR3 runs 12 residues. Germline V lookup: CDR1 PRHDT, CDR2 FYEKMQ (reference sequence). CDR3 region: CASSAAGYEQYF. The CDR3 nucleotides are TGTGCCAGCAGCGCCGCCGGTTACGAGCAGTACTTC.

CDR3 in DNA: TGTGCCAGCAGCCATCCGAGTGATGAGCAGTTCTTC. Amino acids: CASSHPSDEQFF. The chain links TRBV25-1 to TRBJ2-1; D is uncertain. Germline loops: CDR1 MGHDK, CDR2 SYGVNS. V lost 6 bases, J lost 8 bases, and 11 bases lay in between. The CDR3 contains 12 residues.

The rearrangement links TRBV19 to TRBJ2-1; TRBD2 agrees at 12 bases. The ends lost 6 bases at V and 0 bases at J; junction bases unmatched: 6. Germline V gene lookup returns CDR1 LNHDA and CDR2 SQIVND (reference sequence). CDR3 length equals 17 residues. CDR3 in DNA: TGTGCCAGTAGAATGACTAGCGGGGGCCGCTCCTACAATGAGCAGTTCTTC. Protein product: CASRMTSGGRSYNEQFF.

V gene TRBV30 combines with J gene TRBJ1-2; 7 bases are shared with TRBD1. Trimming cost V 3 bases and J 7 bases; bases outside gene matches: 8. Looked up from germline, CDR1 is GTSNPN and CDR2 is SVGIG (reference sequence). The CDR3 contains 13 residues. CDR3 sequence (DNA): TGTGCCTGGAGATCGCAACACAGGGGTGGCTACACCTTC. This translates into CAWRSQHRGGYTF. Supplemented by reference TRBV30 and TRBJ1-2, the full variable domain reads SQTIHQWPATLVQPVGSPLSLECTVEGTSNPNLYWYRQAAGRGLQLLFYSVGIGQISSEVPQNLSASRPQDRQFILSSKKLLLSDSGFYLCAWRSQHRGGYTFGSGTRLTVV.

This chain joins TRBV7-3 and TRBJ1-2; D not resolved. The V end lost 4 bases, the J end lost 2 bases, and 11 bases lay between the germline ends. This CDR3 comprises 14 residues. Germline V gene data show CDR1 as SGHTA and CDR2 as FQGTGA. This chain's CDR3 is CASSYTAGNYGYTF. DNA of the CDR3: TGTGCCAGCAGCTATACGGCGGGGAACTATGGCTACACCTTC. Based on the CDR3 plus reference TRBV7-3 and TRBJ1-2, the full variable domain is GAGVSQTPSNKVTEKGKYVELRCDPISGHTALYWYRQSLGQGPEFLIYFQGTGAADDSGLPNDRFFAVRPEGSVSTLKIQRTERGDSAVYLCASSYTAGNYGYTFGSGTRLTVV.

This sequence joins TRBV16 and TRBJ1-2, with D unresolved. The CDR3 totals 14 residues. Trimming cost V 1 base and J 7 bases, with 13 bases left between them. Germline assignment: CDR1 KGHSY and CDR2 FQNENV. This CDR3 reads CASSQLEQPSGYTF. The CDR3 region has the DNA TGTGCCAGCAGCCAATTAGAACAGCCGAGTGGCTACACCTTC.

J is TRBJ2-7 and V is TRBV25-1; possibly TRBD2 for D (5 bases). CDR3 length: 15 residues. Germline V gene data show CDR1 as MGHDK and CDR2 as SYGVNS. Trimming removed 1 base at V and 0 bases at J, with 10 bases between. For the CDR3, the DNA is TGTGCCAGCAGTGAATTGCTAGCCTTCTCCTACGAGCAGTACTTC. Protein: CASSELLAFSYEQYF.